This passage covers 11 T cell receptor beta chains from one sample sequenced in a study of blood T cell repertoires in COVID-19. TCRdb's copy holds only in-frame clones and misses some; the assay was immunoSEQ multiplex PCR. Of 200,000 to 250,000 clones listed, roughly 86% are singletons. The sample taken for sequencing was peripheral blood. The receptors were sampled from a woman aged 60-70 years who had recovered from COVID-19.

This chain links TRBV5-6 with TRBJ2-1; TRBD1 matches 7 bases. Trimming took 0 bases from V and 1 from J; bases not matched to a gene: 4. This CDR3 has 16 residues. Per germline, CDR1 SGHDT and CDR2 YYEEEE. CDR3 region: CASSLEGAPSYNEQFF. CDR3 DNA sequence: TGTGCCAGCAGCTTGGAGGGGGCTCCATCCTACAATGAGCAGTTCTTC.

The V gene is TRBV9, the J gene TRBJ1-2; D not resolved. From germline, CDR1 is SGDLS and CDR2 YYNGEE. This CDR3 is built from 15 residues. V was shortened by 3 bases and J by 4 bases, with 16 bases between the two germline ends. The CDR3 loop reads CASSARGSGGYGYTF. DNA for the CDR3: TGTGCCAGCAGCGCCCGTGGCAGTGGAGGCTATGGCTACACCTTC.

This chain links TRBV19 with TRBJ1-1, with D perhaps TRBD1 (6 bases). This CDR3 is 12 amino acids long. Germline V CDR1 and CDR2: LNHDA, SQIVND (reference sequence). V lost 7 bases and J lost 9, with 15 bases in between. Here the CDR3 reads CASMDPRDKAFF. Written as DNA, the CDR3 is TGTGCCAGTATGGATCCCCGGGACAAAGCTTTCTTT.

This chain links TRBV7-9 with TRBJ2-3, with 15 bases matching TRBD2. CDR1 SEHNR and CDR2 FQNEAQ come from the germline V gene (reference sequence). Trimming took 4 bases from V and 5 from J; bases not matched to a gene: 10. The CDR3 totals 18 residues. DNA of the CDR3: TGTGCCAGCAGCTACCGGACTAGCGGGGGGGTATGGGTAGATACGCAGTATTTT. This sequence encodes CASSYRTSGGVWVDTQYF.

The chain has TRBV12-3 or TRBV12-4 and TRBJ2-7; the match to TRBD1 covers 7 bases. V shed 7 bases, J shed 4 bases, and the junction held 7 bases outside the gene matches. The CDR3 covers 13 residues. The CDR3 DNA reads TGTGCCAGCACCCGGACAGGACCTTACGAGCAGTACTTC. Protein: CASTRTGPYEQYF.

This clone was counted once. Here the CDR3 reads CASARRETQYF. CDR3 coding DNA: TGTGCCAGCGCGCGTCGGGAGACCCAGTACTTC. V gene TRBV2 combines with J gene TRBJ2-5; D is ambiguous. Germline CDR1 SNHLY, CDR2 FYNNEI. CDR3 length equals 11 residues. The V end was cut by 8 bases, the J end by 5 bases, with 9 bases between.

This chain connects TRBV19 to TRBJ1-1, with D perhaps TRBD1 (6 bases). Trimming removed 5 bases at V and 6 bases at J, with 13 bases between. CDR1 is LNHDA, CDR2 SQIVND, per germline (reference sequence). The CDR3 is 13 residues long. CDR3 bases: TGTGCCAGTAGTGTCCAGGGGAGCCCTGAAGCTTTCTTT. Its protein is CASSVQGSPEAFF.

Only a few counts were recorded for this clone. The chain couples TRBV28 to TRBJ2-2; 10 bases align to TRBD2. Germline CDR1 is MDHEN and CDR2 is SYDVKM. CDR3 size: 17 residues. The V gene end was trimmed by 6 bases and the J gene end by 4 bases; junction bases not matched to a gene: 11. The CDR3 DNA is TGTGCCAGCAGCTTCCGAGGGGGACTAGCGCTCACCGGGGAGCTGTTTTTT. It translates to CASSFRGGLALTGELFF. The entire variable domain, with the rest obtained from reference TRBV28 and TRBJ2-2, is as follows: DVKVTQSSRYLVKRTGEKVFLECVQDMDHENMFWYRQDPGLGLRLIYFSYDVKMKEKGDIPEGYSVSREKKERFSLILESASTNQTSMYLCASSFRGGLALTGELFFGEGSRLTVL.

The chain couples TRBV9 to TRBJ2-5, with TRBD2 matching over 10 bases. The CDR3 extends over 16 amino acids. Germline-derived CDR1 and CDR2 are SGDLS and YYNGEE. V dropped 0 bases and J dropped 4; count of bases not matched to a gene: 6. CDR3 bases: TGTGCCAGCAGCGTAGGGTTAGCGGGGGGCCCAGAGACCCAGTACTTC. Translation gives CASSVGLAGGPETQYF.

As DNA, the CDR3 is TGTGCCAGCAGTTTAGCGGGGGGAGGCAATGAGCAGTTCTTC. Its protein is CASSLAGGGNEQFF. This chain links TRBV25-1 with TRBJ2-1, with 10 nucleotides matching TRBD2. Trimming cost V 5 bases and J 6 bases; bases outside gene matches: 4. CDR1 and CDR2 (germline): MGHDK, SYGVNS. The CDR3 extends over 14 amino acids.

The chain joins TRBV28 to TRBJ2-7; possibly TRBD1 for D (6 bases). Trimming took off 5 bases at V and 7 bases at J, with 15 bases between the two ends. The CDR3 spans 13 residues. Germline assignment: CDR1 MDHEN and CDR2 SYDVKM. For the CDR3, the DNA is TGTGCCAGCAGTCCGGGACACCAATTTGAGCAGTACTTC. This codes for CASSPGHQFEQYF.